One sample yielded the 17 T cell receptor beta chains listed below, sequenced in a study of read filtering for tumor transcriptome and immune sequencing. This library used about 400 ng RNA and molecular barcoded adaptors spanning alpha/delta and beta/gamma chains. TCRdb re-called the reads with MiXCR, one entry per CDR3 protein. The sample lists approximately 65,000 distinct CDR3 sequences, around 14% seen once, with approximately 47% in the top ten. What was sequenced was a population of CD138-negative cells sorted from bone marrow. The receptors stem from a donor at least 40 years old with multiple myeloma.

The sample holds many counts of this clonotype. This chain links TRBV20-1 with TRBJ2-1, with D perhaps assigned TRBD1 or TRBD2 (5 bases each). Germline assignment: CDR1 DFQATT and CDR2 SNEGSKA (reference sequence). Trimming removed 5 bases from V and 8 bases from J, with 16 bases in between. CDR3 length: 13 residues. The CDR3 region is CSAPRTRGDEQFF. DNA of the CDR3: TGCAGTGCTCCGAGGACGAGGGGTGATGAGCAGTTCTTC.

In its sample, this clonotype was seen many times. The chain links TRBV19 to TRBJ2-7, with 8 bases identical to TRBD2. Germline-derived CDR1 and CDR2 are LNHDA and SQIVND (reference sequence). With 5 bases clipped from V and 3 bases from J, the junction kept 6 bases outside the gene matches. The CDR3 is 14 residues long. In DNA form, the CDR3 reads TGTGCCAGTAGTTTTAATAGCGGGAACTACGAGCAGTACTTC. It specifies CASSFNSGNYEQYF.

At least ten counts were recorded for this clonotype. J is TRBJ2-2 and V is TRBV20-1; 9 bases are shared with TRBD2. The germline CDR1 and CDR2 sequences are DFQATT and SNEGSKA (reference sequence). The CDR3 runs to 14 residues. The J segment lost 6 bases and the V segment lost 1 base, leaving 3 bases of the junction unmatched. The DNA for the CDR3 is TGCAGTGCTAGAGCCGGGACTAGCCCCGGGGAGCTGTTTTTT. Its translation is CSARAGTSPGELFF.

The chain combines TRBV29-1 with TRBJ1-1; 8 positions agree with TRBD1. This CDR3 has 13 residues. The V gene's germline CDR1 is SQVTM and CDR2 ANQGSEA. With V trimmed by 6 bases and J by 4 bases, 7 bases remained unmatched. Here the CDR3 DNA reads TGCAGCGTCGAAAGGACAGGGAGCACTGAAGCTTTCTTT. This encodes CSVERTGSTEAFF.

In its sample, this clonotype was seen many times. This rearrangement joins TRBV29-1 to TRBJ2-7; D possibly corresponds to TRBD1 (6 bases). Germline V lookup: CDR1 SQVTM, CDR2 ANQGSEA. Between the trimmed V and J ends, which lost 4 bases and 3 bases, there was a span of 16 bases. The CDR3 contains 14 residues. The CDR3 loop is CSVGGLGASYEQYF. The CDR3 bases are TGCAGCGTTGGGGGGCTAGGGGCCAGCTACGAGCAGTACTTC.

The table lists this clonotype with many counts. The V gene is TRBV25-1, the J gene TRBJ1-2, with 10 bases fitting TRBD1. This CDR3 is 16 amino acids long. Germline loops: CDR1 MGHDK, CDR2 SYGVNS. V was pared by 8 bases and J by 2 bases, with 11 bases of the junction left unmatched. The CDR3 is CASARQGAPLNYGYTF. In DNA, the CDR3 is TGTGCCAGCGCAAGACAGGGGGCCCCTCTAAACTATGGCTACACCTTC.

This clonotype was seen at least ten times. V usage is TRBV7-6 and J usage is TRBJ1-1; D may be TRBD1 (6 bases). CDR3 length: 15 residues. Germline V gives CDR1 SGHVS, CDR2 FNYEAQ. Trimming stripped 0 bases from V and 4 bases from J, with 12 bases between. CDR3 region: CASSLAAGAGTEAFF. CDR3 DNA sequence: TGTGCCAGCAGCTTAGCTGCAGGGGCGGGCACTGAAGCTTTCTTT.

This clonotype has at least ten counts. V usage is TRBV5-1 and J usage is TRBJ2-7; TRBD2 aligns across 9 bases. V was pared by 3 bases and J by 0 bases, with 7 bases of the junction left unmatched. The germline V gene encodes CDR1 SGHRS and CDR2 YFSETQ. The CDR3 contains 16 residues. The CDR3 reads CASSSASGTSSYEQYF. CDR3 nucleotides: TGCGCCAGCAGCTCCGCTAGCGGGACTTCCTCCTACGAGCAGTACTTC.

The DNA for the CDR3 is TGTGTAGGGACAGGGGGTTACAATGAGCAGTTCTTC. Translated, it gives CVGTGGYNEQFF. The chain links TRBV7-9 to TRBJ2-1; TRBD1 matches at 11 bases. Germline V gene sequence: CDR1 SEHNR, CDR2 FQNEAQ (reference sequence). This CDR3 region has 12 residues.

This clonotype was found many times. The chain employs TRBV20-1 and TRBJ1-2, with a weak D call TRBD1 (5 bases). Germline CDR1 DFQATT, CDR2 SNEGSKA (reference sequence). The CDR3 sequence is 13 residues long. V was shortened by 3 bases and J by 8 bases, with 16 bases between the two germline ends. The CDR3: CSASGDYLGGYTF. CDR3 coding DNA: TGCAGTGCTAGTGGGGACTATCTGGGCGGCTACACCTTC.

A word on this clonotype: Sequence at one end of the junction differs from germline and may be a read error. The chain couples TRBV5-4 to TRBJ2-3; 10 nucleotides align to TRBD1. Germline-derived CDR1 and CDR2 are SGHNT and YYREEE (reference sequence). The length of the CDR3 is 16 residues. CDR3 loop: CASSLLDRGNTDTQYF. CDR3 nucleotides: TGCGCCAGCAGCTTGTTGGACAGGGGGAATACAGATACGCAGTATTTT.

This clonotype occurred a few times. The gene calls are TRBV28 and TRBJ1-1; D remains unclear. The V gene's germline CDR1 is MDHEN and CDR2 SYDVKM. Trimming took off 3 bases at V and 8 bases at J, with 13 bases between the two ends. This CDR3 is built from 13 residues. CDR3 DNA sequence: TGTGCCAGCAGTTTTGTACATTTGGCCGAAGCTTTCTTT. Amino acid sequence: CASSFVHLAEAFF. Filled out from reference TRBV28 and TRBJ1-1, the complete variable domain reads DVKVTQSSRYLVKRTGEKVFLECVQDMDHENMFWYRQDPGLGLRLIYFSYDVKMKEKGDIPEGYSVSREKKERFSLILESASTNQTSMYLCASSFVHLAEAFFGQGTRLTVV.

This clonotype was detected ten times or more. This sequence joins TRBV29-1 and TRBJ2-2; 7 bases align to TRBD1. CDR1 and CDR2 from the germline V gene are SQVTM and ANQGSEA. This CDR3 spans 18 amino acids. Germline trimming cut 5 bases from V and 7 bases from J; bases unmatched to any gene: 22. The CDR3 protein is CSVPLIGVGQPAFGELFF. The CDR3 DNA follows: TGCAGCGTTCCATTGATTGGGGTGGGACAGCCAGCCTTCGGGGAGCTGTTTTTT.

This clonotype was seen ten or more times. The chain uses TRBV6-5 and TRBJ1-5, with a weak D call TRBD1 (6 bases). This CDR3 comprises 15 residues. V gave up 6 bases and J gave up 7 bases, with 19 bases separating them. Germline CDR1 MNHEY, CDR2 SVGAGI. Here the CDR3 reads CASSPLRGFNQPQHF. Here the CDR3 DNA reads TGTGCCAGCAGCCCATTAAGGGGGTTCAACCAGCCCCAGCATTTT.

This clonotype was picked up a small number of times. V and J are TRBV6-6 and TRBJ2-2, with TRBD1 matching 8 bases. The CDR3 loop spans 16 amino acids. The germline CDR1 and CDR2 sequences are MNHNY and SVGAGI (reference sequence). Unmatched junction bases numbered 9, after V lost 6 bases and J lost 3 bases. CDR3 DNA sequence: TGTGCCAGCAGGGACTCCGGGACAGGCTACACCGGGGAGCTGTTTTTT. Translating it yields CASRDSGTGYTGELFF.

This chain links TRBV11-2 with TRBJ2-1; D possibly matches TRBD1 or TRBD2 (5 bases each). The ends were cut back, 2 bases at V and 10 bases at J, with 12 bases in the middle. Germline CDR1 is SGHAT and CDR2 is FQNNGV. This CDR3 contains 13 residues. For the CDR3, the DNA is TGTGCCAGCAGCTTAAACGTTGGGACCGAGCAGTTCTTC. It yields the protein CASSLNVGTEQFF.

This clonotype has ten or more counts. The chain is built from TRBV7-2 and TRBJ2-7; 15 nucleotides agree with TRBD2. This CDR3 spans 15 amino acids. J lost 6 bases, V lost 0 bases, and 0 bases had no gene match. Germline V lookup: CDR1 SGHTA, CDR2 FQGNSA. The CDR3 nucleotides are TGTGCCAGCAGCTTAGCGGGACTAGCGGGAGGCGAGCAGTACTTC. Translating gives CASSLAGLAGGEQYF.